These 6 T cell receptor beta chains originate from one sample sequenced in a study of a mutant IDH1 vaccine in newly diagnosed glioma. Produced via immunoSEQ multiplex PCR; TCRdb's table is partial and in-frame only. Of 26,000 or so clones detected, roughly 80% appear once; the ten largest clones hold roughly 33%. Which antigens these TCRs recognize remains unknown. Time point reported: week 35, safety follow-up. One vaccine dose held 300 ug of mutant IDH1 20-mer peptide and came with topical imiquimod. This specimen was PBMCs, taken from a glioma patient whose treatment included an IDH1 peptide vaccine. The receptors here all came from a man aged 25-45 years with glioma.

V gene TRBV6-1 combines with J gene TRBJ2-2, with D possibly being TRBD1 or TRBD2 (6 bases each). This CDR3 spans 15 amino acids. Germline CDR1 and CDR2: MNHNS and SASEGT. The V end lost 4 bases, the J end lost 7 bases, and 16 bases lay between the germline ends. CDR3 sequence reads: CASSGLGGEGGELFF. The CDR3 DNA is TGTGCCAGCAGTGGCCTGGGGGGCGAGGGCGGGGAGCTGTTTTTT.

This clone was picked up a small number of times. The chain has TRBV7-3 and TRBJ2-6; D gene ambiguous. V lost 4 bases and J 0 bases, leaving 10 bases between the germline ends. Germline V CDR1 and CDR2: SGHTA, FQGTGA. The CDR3 extends over 16 amino acids. The CDR3 bases are TGTGCCAGCAGCTCTCAAGGCTTCTCTGGGGCCAACGTCCTGACTTTC. Translating gives CASSSQGFSGANVLTF.

V usage is TRBV5-1 and J usage is TRBJ2-5; TRBD2 matches 13 bases. This CDR3 comprises 16 residues. V lost 3 bases and J lost 1; bases outside the gene matches: 3. Germline-derived CDR1 and CDR2 are SGHRS and YFSETQ. The chain's CDR3 is CASSSGLAGTQETQYF. CDR3 DNA sequence: TGCGCCAGCAGCTCGGGACTAGCGGGGACCCAAGAGACCCAGTACTTC.

The CDR3 sequence is CASSVAGRNPFLDTQYF. For the CDR3, the DNA is TGTGCCAGCAGCGTAGCTGGGAGGAACCCCTTCTTGGATACGCAGTATTTT. The V and J genes are TRBV9 and TRBJ2-3, with a weak D call TRBD2 (6 bases). The CDR3 consists of 17 residues. Germline CDR1 SGDLS, CDR2 YYNGEE. V lost 0 bases, J lost 6 bases, and 20 bases lay in between.

The chain links TRBV4-2 to TRBJ2-6, with a weak D call TRBD2 (5 bases). Germline assignment: CDR1 LGHNA and CDR2 YNFKEQ. The CDR3 is 19 residues long. Trimming pared 0 bases from V and 0 bases from J, leaving 15 bases between. The CDR3 DNA reads as TGTGCCAGCAGCCAAGAAGGAGGCGGACCATTCTCTGGGGCCAACGTCCTGACTTTC. Translating it yields CASSQEGGGPFSGANVLTF.

This clone appeared a few times. The rearrangement joins TRBV9 to TRBJ1-1; TRBD1 matches 8 bases. V lost 1 base and J lost 4; bases outside the gene matches: 6. The CDR3 extends over 15 amino acids. In germline, CDR1 is SGDLS, CDR2 YYNGEE. The CDR3, as DNA: TGTGCCAGCAGCGTAAGTTCAGGGGGCCCCACTGAAGCTTTCTTT. Amino acids: CASSVSSGGPTEAFF.